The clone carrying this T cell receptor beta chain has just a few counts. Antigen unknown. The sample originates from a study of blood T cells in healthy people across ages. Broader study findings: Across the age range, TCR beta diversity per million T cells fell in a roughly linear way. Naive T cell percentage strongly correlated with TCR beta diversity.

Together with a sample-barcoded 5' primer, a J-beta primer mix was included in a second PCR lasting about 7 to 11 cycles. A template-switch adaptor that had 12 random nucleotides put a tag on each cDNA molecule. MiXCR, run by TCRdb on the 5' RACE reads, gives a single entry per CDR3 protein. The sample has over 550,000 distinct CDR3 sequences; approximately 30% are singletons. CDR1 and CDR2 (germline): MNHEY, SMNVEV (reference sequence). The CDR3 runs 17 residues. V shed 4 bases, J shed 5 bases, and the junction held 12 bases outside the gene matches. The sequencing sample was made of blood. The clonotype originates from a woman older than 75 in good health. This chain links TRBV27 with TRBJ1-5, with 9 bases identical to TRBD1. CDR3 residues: CASSSWTGEDIDQPQHF. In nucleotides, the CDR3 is TGTGCCAGCAGTTCCTGGACAGGGGAGGATATAGATCAGCCCCAGCATTTT.